These 10 T cell receptor beta chains share one sample of origin, sequenced in a study of T-cell reconstitution after alpha-beta-depleted transplantation in children (dated by TCRdb to about 2016). Libraries were prepared through PCR. Instrument used: Illumina HiSeq 2500. TCR library preparation used molecular barcoding, with unique molecular identifiers applied to normalize quantification of the TCRbeta repertoire. Using fastp trimming at Q25 and MiXCR clonotype assembly, TCRdb reanalyzed the public sequencing data and kept in-frame beta chains. Entries are consolidated by CDR3 protein sequence, retaining the most common genes and DNA. In all, the sample holds more than 550,000 distinct CDR3 sequences, and roughly a tenth of those were seen once. The ten top clones hold less than 4.5% of the sample. The sample here was PBMCs from the stem cell graft donor, taken from the stem cell graft. The origin of the receptors is a human donor who donated a stem cell graft to a child with acute myeloid leukemia.

This clonotype was detected many times. The rearrangement joins TRBV20-1 to TRBJ2-2; D gene unclear. V dropped 3 bases and J dropped 3 bases, with 8 bases sitting between them. The CDR3 is made up of 13 amino acids. The germline gives CDR1 DFQATT, CDR2 SNEGSKA (reference sequence). The CDR3 reads CSASLEYTGELFF. The CDR3 nucleotides read TGCAGTGCTAGTCTAGAGTACACCGGGGAGCTGTTTTTT.

Only a few counts were recorded for this clonotype. The J gene is TRBJ2-7, the V gene TRBV6-2 or TRBV6-3; D might be TRBD2 (6 bases). Per the germline V gene, CDR1 is MNHEY and CDR2 is SVGEGT. V was cut by 2 bases and J by 3 bases, with 20 bases left in between. This CDR3 has 17 amino acids. The CDR3 region has the DNA TGTGCCAGCAGTTACCCTTCCAGAGGGGAGGTGCGCTACGAGCAGTACTTC. Protein: CASSYPSRGEVRYEQYF.

In this sample, this clonotype turned up many times. The rearrangement joins TRBV29-1 to TRBJ2-7; D is ambiguous. Germline CDR1 reads SQVTM; CDR2 reads ANQGSEA. This CDR3 has 11 residues. Trimming stripped 7 bases from V and 1 base from J, with 8 bases between. The CDR3 spells CSGGYSYEQYF. The CDR3 DNA sequence: TGCAGCGGTGGGTATTCCTACGAGCAGTACTTC.

This clonotype has ten or more counts. This chain uses TRBV25-1 with TRBJ2-1; the D is unclear. Trimming pared 3 bases from V and 7 bases from J, leaving 13 bases between. Germline CDR1 is MGHDK and CDR2 is SYGVNS. CDR3 length: 14 residues. As DNA, the CDR3 is TGTGCCAGCAGTGAGGTCAGAGGAGTGAATGAGCAGTTCTTC. Translating it yields CASSEVRGVNEQFF.

The gene calls are TRBV9 and TRBJ2-1, with 8 bases aligning to TRBD1. Germline trimming cut 3 bases from V and 2 bases from J; bases unmatched to any gene: 4. The CDR3 sequence is 15 residues long. Per the germline V gene, CDR1 is SGDLS and CDR2 is YYNGEE. Written as DNA, the CDR3 is TGTGCCAGCAGCGCCGGGACAGGTGCCTACAATGAGCAGTTCTTC. This sequence encodes CASSAGTGAYNEQFF.

This clonotype showed up just a few times. V usage is TRBV20-1 and J usage is TRBJ2-5; D might be TRBD1 or TRBD2, each matching 5 bases. Trimming took off 2 bases at V and 5 bases at J, with 15 bases between the two ends. Per the germline V gene, CDR1 is DFQATT and CDR2 is SNEGSKA (reference sequence). CDR3 length: 14 residues. Here the CDR3 reads CSARSGANRETQYF. The DNA for the CDR3 is TGCAGTGCTAGATCCGGGGCAAATCGGGAGACCCAGTACTTC.

The chain recombines TRBV7-9 with TRBJ2-2; D perhaps matches TRBD2 (5 bases). CDR3 length: 13 amino acids. Germline V gives CDR1 SEHNR, CDR2 FQNEAQ (reference sequence). V was trimmed by 5 bases and J by 4 bases, leaving 8 bases between them. The CDR3 coding sequence is TGTGCCAGCAGCCGGGGAACCACCGGGGAGCTGTTTTTT. It translates to CASSRGTTGELFF.

This clonotype was seen at least ten times. V and J are TRBV28 and TRBJ2-2; a weak D match, TRBD2 (5 bases). Looked up from germline, CDR1 is MDHEN and CDR2 is SYDVKM. This CDR3 comprises 15 residues. V shed 5 bases and J shed 0 bases, with 10 bases lying between them. CDR3 sequence reads: CASSPYGTNTGELFF. Here the CDR3 DNA reads TGTGCCAGCAGTCCCTACGGGACGAACACCGGGGAGCTGTTTTTT.

This clonotype appeared a few times. V and J are TRBV7-2 and TRBJ2-1; perhaps TRBD2 as D (6 bases). This CDR3 comprises 16 residues. The V gene lost 6 bases and the J gene lost 0 bases, with 15 bases spanning the gap. Germline V CDR1 and CDR2: SGHTA, FQGNSA. CDR3 sequence: CASSRQGGPSYNEQFF. The CDR3 DNA sequence: TGTGCCAGCAGTCGCCAAGGAGGGCCCTCCTACAATGAGCAGTTCTTC.

This chain uses TRBV11-2 with TRBJ2-7; weak D call: TRBD1 (6 bases). V lost 1 base, J lost 7 bases, and 14 bases lay in between. This CDR3 spans 14 amino acids. Germline V gene lookup returns CDR1 SGHAT and CDR2 FQNNGV. The CDR3, as DNA: TGTGCCAGCAGCTTAGGCCCTGAAGGGGGAGAGCAGTACTTC. Protein product: CASSLGPEGGEQYF.